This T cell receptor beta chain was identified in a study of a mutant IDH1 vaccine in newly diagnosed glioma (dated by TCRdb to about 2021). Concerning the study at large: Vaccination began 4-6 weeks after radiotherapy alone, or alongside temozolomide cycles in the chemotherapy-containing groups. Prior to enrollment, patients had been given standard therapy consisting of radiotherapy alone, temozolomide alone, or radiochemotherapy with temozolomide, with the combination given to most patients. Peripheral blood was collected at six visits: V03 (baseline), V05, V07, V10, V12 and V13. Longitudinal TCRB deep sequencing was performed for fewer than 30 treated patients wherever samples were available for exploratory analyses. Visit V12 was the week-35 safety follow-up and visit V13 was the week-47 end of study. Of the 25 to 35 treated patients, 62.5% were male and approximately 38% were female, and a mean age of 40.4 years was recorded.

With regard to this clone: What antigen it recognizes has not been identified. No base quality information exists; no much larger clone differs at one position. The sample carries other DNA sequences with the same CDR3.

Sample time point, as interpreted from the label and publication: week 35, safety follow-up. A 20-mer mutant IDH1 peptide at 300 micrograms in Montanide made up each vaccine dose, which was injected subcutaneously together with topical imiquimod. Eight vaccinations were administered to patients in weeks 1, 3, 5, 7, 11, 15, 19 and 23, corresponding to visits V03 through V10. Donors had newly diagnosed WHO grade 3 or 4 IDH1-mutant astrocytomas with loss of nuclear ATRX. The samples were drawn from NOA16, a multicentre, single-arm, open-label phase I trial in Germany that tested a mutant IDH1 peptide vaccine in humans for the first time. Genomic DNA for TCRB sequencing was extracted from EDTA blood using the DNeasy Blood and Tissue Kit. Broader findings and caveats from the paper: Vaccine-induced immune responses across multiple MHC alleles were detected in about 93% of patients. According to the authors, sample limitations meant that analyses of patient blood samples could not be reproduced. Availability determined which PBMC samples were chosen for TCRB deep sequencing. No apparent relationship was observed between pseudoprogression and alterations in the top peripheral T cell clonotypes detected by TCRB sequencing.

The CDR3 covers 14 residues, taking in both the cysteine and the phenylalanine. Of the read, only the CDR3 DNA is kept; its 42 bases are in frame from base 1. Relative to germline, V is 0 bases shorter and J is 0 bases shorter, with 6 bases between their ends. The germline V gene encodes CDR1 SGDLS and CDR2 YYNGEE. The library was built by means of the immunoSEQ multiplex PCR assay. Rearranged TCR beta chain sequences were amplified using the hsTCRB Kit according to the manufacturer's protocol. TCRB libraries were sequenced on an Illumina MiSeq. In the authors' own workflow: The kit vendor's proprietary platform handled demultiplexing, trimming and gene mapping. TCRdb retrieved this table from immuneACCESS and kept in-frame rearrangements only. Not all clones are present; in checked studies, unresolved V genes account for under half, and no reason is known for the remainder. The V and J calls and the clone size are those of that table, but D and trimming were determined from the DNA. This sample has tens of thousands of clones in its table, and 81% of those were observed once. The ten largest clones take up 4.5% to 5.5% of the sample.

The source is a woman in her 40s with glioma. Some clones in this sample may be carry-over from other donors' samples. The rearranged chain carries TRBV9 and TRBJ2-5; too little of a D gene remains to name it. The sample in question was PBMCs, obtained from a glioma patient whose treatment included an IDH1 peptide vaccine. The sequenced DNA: TGTGCCAGCAGCGTAGGACGGTACCAAGAGACCCAGTACTTC. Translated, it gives CASSVGRYQETQYF.